This is a list of T cell receptor beta chains from one sample in a study of blood T cells in healthy people across ages. TCRdb reprocessed the 5' RACE reads via MiXCR and lists one record per CDR3 protein. The data hold roughly 500,000 distinct CDR3 sequences, with 27% observed a single time. Input material: blood. The receptors come from a woman between 70 and 85 years old in good health. CDR3s include the opening cysteine and the closing phenylalanine or tryptophan. Each record gives: J gene, V gene, D gene, clone size, CDR3 DNA, CDR3 protein. A D gene is named only where the DNA matches it firmly. Size is stated for part of the rows, as once, few or many counts, or as a class when the clone is expanded.

TRBJ1-2 TRBV20-1 - - TGCAGTGCTGAAACCCGAATCCCCCGGCGTGGCTACACCTTC CSAETRIPRRGYTF
TRBJ1-2 TRBV4-3 - few TGCGCCAGCAGCCAAGATGCACGAGGGGGCTATGGCTACACCTTC CASSQDARGGYGYTF
TRBJ2-3 TRBV7-8 TRBD2 - TGTGCCAGCAGCCAAACTAGCGGGAGTGAAACAGATACGCAGTATTTT CASSQTSGSETDTQYF
TRBJ1-1 TRBV12-3/TRBV12-4 - few TGTGCCAGCAGTTTTTCCCCCGAGGGCACTGAAGCTTTCTTT CASSFSPEGTEAFF
TRBJ2-3 TRBV28 - - TGTGCCAGTAGTTTAGTAGTCTCGAGACGTCGCACAGATACGCAGTATTTT CASSLVVSRRRTDTQYF
TRBJ1-2 TRBV24-1 TRBD1 - TGTGCCACCAGTGAGGCCGGGACAGGGGCGCTAGGCGGCTACACCTTC CATSEAGTGALGGYTF
TRBJ1-1 TRBV5-1 - - TGCGCCAGCAGCTTGGAGGGGTTACTCACTGAAGCTTTCTTT CASSLEGLLTEAFF
TRBJ1-5 TRBV18 - - TGTGCCAGCTCACCACGTCACGGGGAAGGCAATCAGCCCCAGCATTTT CASSPRHGEGNQPQHF
TRBJ2-3 TRBV7-8 TRBD2 - TGTGCCAGCAGCTCCCGACTAGCGGGGGTGGATACGCAGTATTTT CASSSRLAGVDTQYF
TRBJ2-7 TRBV4-1 - once TGCGCCAGCAGCCAAGACCAGGGTAAGGGTTTGTACGAGCAGTACTTC CASSQDQGKGLYEQYF
TRBJ2-7 TRBV7-2 - - TGTGCCAGCAGCCAATGGTCCTTCTACGAGCAGTACTTC CASSQWSFYEQYF
TRBJ2-1 TRBV6-2/TRBV6-3 - few TGTGCCAGCAGTCTCTACGGGGGGCTTCACAATGAGCAGTTCTTC CASSLYGGLHNEQFF